The 21 T cell receptor beta chains presented below share a single source sample, sequenced in a study of cytotoxic CD8 clonotypes in ibrutinib-treated CLL. Data came from immunoSEQ multiplex PCR; TCRdb stores just in-frame clones and leaves some out. The sample has 49,000 or so clones, around half seen once. The sequenced sample was PBMCs, obtained after 12 months of ibrutinib treatment. These receptors originate from a human donor with chronic lymphocytic leukemia.

This chain links TRBV19 with TRBJ2-2; 12 bases agree with TRBD2. After removal of 6 bases from V and 1 base from J, the junction contained 0 bases not matched to a gene. The CDR3 covers 15 residues. In germline, CDR1 is LNHDA, CDR2 SQIVND (reference sequence). The CDR3, as DNA: TGTGCCAGTAGGACTAGCGGGAGGAACACCGGGGAGCTGTTTTTT. This translates into CASRTSGRNTGELFF.

V gene TRBV20-1 combines with J gene TRBJ1-2; no firm D call. CDR1 is DFQATT and CDR2 is SNEGSKA in the germline V gene (reference sequence). The CDR3 sequence is 11 residues long. V was pared by 7 bases and J by 4 bases, with 10 bases between. The CDR3 is CSDREPYGYTF. The CDR3 bases are TGCAGTGACCGCGAGCCCTATGGCTACACCTTC.

This clone was counted a few times. V is TRBV29-1 and J is TRBJ2-7; no reliable D call. V was pared by 5 bases and J by 2 bases, with 10 bases between. Germline CDR1 is SQVTM and CDR2 is ANQGSEA. The CDR3 extends over 12 amino acids. The chain's CDR3 is CSVQASTYEQYF. CDR3 nucleotide sequence: TGCAGCGTTCAGGCCAGCACCTACGAGCAGTACTTC.

This clone came up a few times. CDR3 protein: CASSQERLAVGSTDTQYF. The CDR3 DNA follows: TGCGCCAGCAGCCAAGAGAGACTAGCGGTTGGTAGCACAGATACGCAGTATTTT. The chain is built from TRBV4-1 and TRBJ2-3, with 9 bases fitting TRBD2. The CDR3 contains 18 residues. Unmatched junction bases numbered 7, after V lost 0 bases and J lost 0 bases. Germline CDR1 is MGHRA and CDR2 is YSYEKL.

This clone showed up many times. The chain joins TRBV29-1 to TRBJ2-7; the D gene is possibly TRBD1 (6 bases). Trimming removed 4 bases from V and 4 bases from J, with 11 bases in between. Germline lookup yields CDR1 SQVTM and CDR2 ANQGSEA. The CDR3 has 12 amino acids. CDR3 protein: CSVGARGYEQYF. DNA of the CDR3: TGCAGCGTTGGCGCCAGGGGTTACGAGCAGTACTTC.

This clone was detected only a few times. The chain couples TRBV7-6 to TRBJ2-7, with a weak D call TRBD1 (5 bases). V shed 5 bases and J shed 1 base, with 12 bases lying between them. The CDR3 consists of 14 residues. CDR1 and CDR2 from the germline V gene are SGHVS and FNYEAQ. In DNA form, the CDR3 reads TGTGCCAGCAGCCCAACGACAGCTTCCTACGAGCAGTACTTC. This codes for CASSPTTASYEQYF.

The V and J genes are TRBV28 and TRBJ1-2; 10 nucleotides match TRBD1. The CDR3 extends over 14 amino acids. Germline CDR1 is MDHEN and CDR2 is SYDVKM. V lost 6 bases to trimming and J lost 7 bases; unmatched junction nucleotides: 8. In nucleotides, the CDR3 is TGTGCCAGCAGCCGTACGGGACAGGGGCGTGGCTACACCTTC. Amino acids: CASSRTGQGRGYTF.

The V call is TRBV27, the J call TRBJ1-1, with D maybe TRBD1 (6 bases). Germline CDR1 is MNHEY and CDR2 is SMNVEV (reference sequence). V dropped 4 bases and J dropped 8 bases, with 17 bases sitting between them. The CDR3 runs 14 residues. The CDR3 protein is CASSSKTGPGEAFF. CDR3 coding DNA: TGTGCCAGCAGTTCTAAAACAGGGCCGGGGGAAGCTTTCTTT.

V usage is TRBV2 and J usage is TRBJ2-2; perhaps TRBD1 as D (6 bases). The CDR3 totals 15 residues. Trimming took off 3 bases at V and 6 bases at J, with 14 bases between the two ends. Germline CDR1 SNHLY, CDR2 FYNNEI. The CDR3 loop reads CASSDGTLQAGELFF. CDR3 sequence (DNA): TGTGCCAGCAGTGATGGGACACTTCAGGCCGGGGAGCTGTTTTTT.

The chain recombines TRBV7-9 with TRBJ2-5, with a tentative D call TRBD2 (6 bases). CDR1 is SEHNR and CDR2 is FQNEAQ in the germline V gene (reference sequence). The CDR3 runs 16 residues. The V and J ends lost 5 bases and 5 bases respectively, with 21 bases between them. CDR3 sequence reads: CASSALDFDAGETQYF. In DNA form, the CDR3 reads TGTGCCAGCAGCGCTCTGGACTTCGACGCGGGGGAGACCCAGTACTTC.

The V call is TRBV11-3, the J call TRBJ2-1; 7 positions match TRBD1. V was clipped by 4 bases and J by 7 bases; unmatched bases: 19. Germline loops: CDR1 SGHNT, CDR2 YENEEA. CDR3 length equals 18 residues. The CDR3 DNA reads TGTGCCAGCAGCTCTTCTACAGGGGTCCCTCCCTCCTCAAATGAGCAGTTCTTC. It codes for CASSSSTGVPPSSNEQFF.

This chain joins TRBV4-2 and TRBJ2-7, with D perhaps TRBD1 or TRBD2 (5 bases each). This CDR3 comprises 15 residues. Germline V lookup: CDR1 LGHNA, CDR2 YNFKEQ. The V gene lost 1 base and the J gene lost 2 bases, with 12 bases spanning the gap. CDR3 nucleotide sequence: TGTGCCAGCAGCCAAGTCCCTGGGGGACCCTACGAGCAGTACTTC. This encodes CASSQVPGGPYEQYF.

The rearrangement links TRBV28 to TRBJ1-2, with a weak D call TRBD1 (5 bases). The CDR3 totals 14 residues. V was shortened by 8 bases and J by 2 bases, with 15 bases between the two germline ends. Germline V gene data show CDR1 as MDHEN and CDR2 as SYDVKM. The CDR3 is CASSFRGENYGYTF. As DNA, the CDR3 is TGTGCCAGCTCCTTCCGGGGGGAAAACTATGGCTACACCTTC.

There are many counts of this clone. The rearrangement links TRBV7-6 to TRBJ2-2; D remains ambiguous. From germline, CDR1 is SGHVS and CDR2 FNYEAQ. There are 13 residues in the CDR3. V lost 8 bases and J 2 bases, leaving 9 bases between the germline ends. CDR3 nucleotides: TGTGCCAGCGGGCAGATAAACACCGGGGAGCTGTTTTTT. Translation: CASGQINTGELFF.

This clone occurred a few times. The chain couples TRBV2 to TRBJ2-4; the D gene is possibly TRBD2 (6 bases). Per germline, CDR1 SNHLY and CDR2 FYNNEI. The CDR3 covers 14 residues. The V end was cut by 6 bases, the J end by 0 bases, with 9 bases between. CDR3 residues: CASSGTVAKNIQYF. The CDR3, as DNA: TGTGCCAGCAGCGGGACTGTAGCCAAAAACATTCAGTACTTC.

The chain combines TRBV28 with TRBJ2-2, with TRBD1 matching over 8 bases. With V trimmed by 3 bases and J by 4 bases, 4 bases remained unmatched. Per germline, CDR1 MDHEN and CDR2 SYDVKM. CDR3 length: 15 residues. The CDR3 loop reads CASSFRRGLTGELFF. CDR3 nucleotide sequence: TGTGCCAGCAGTTTCCGCAGGGGGCTCACCGGGGAGCTGTTTTTT.

V is TRBV5-6 and J is TRBJ2-1; possible D gene TRBD2, 5 bases. Per germline, CDR1 SGHDT and CDR2 YYEEEE. The V and J ends lost 0 bases and 4 bases respectively, with 8 bases between them. CDR3 size: 14 residues. CDR3: CASSLDSAYNEQFF. The CDR3 region has the DNA TGTGCCAGCAGCTTGGATAGCGCTTACAATGAGCAGTTCTTC.

This clone was seen a few times. The genes are TRBV23-1 and TRBJ2-7; D is perhaps TRBD1 (5 bases). TRBV23-1 is recorded as an ORF, its role being uncertain. This CDR3 has 11 residues. V was pared by 6 bases and J by 7 bases, with 10 bases between. For the CDR3, the DNA is TGCGCCAGCAGGAGAACAGGAGAGCAGTACTTC. Protein: CASRRTGEQYF.

This chain uses TRBV5-1 with TRBJ1-2, with 12 bases matching TRBD1. Germline V gene lookup returns CDR1 SGHRS and CDR2 YFSETQ. The CDR3 covers 15 residues. The V gene end was trimmed by 4 bases and the J gene end by 8 bases; junction bases not matched to a gene: 9. The CDR3 reads CASSRDRGRSEGYTF. The DNA of the CDR3 is TGCGCCAGCAGCAGGGACAGGGGGCGCTCAGAAGGCTACACCTTC.

The chain combines TRBV29-1 with TRBJ2-1; TRBD2 agrees at 12 bases. The CDR3 is 20 residues long. V lost 4 bases to trimming and J lost 0 bases; unmatched junction nucleotides: 16. Looked up from germline, CDR1 is SQVTM and CDR2 is ANQGSEA. CDR3 protein: CSVGRQRGLAGGSSYNEQFF. The CDR3 nucleotides read TGCAGCGTTGGAAGACAACGGGGTCTAGCGGGAGGGAGCTCCTACAATGAGCAGTTCTTC.

The chain employs TRBV14 and TRBJ2-2; D unclear. The germline V gene encodes CDR1 SGHDN and CDR2 FVKESK. Trimming pared 4 bases from V and 6 bases from J, leaving 12 bases between. The CDR3 covers 14 residues. CDR3 protein: CASSPREYPGELFF. DNA of the CDR3: TGTGCCAGCAGCCCCAGAGAGTACCCCGGGGAGCTGTTTTTT.